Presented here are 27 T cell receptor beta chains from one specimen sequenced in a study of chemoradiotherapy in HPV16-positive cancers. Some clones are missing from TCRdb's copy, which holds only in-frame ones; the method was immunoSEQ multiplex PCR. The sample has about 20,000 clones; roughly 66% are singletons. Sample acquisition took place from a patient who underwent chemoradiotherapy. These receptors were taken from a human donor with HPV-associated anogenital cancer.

CDR3 nucleotide sequence: TGCGCCAGCAGCCAAGAGGACAGGGTTTTAGGCTACACCTTC. It specifies CASSQEDRVLGYTF. This chain links TRBV4-1 with TRBJ1-2; 8 bases are shared with TRBD1. Germline loops: CDR1 MGHRA, CDR2 YSYEKL. This CDR3 contains 14 residues. After removal of 0 bases from V and 8 bases from J, the junction contained 5 bases not matched to a gene.

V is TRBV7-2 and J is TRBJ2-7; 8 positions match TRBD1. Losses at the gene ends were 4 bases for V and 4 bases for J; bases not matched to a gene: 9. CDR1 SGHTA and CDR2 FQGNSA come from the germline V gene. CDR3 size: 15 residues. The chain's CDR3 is CASSSPDRDTYEQYF. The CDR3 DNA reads TGTGCCAGCAGCTCCCCGGACAGGGACACTTACGAGCAGTACTTC.

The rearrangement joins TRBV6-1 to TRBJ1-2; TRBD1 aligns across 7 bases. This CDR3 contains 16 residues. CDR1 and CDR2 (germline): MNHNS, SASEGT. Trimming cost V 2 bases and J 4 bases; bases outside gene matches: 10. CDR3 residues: CASSEFEGARGYGYTF. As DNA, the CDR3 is TGTGCCAGCAGTGAATTTGAGGGGGCGCGTGGCTATGGCTACACCTTC.

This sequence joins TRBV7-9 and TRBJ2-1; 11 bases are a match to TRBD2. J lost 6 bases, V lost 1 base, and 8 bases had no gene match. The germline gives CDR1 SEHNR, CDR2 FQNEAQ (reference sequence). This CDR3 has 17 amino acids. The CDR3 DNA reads TGTGCCAGCAGCTTAGAACTGGTAGCGGGAGGGCCCAATGAGCAGTTCTTC. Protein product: CASSLELVAGGPNEQFF.

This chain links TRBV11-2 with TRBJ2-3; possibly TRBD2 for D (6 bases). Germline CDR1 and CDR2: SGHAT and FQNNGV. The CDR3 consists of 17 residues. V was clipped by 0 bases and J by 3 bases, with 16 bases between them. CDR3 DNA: TGTGCCAGCAGCTTAGAAATCCCGGGAGCGGGTACAGATACGCAGTATTTT. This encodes CASSLEIPGAGTDTQYF. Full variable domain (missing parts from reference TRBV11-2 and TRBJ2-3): EAGVAQSPRYKIIEKRQSVAFWCNPISGHATLYWYQQILGQGPKLLIQFQNNGVVDDSQLPKDRFSAERLKGVDSTLKIQPAKLEDSAVYLCASSLEIPGAGTDTQYFGPGTRLTVL.

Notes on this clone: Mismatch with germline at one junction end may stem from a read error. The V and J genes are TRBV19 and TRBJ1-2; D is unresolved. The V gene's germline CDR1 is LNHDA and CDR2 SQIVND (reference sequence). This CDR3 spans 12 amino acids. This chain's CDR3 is CASSIATQPPLF. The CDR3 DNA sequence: TGTGCCAGTAGTATAGCCACCCAGCCTCCTCTCTTC.

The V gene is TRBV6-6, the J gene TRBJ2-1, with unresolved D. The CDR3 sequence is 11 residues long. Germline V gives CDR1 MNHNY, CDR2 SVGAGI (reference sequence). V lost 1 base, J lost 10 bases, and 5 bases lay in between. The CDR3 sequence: CASSYLGEQFF. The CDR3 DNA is TGTGCCAGCAGTTACTTAGGAGAGCAGTTCTTC.

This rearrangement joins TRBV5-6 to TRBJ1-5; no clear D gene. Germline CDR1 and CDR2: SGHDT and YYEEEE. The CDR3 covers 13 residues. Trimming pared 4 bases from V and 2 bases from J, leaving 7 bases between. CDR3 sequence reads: CASSRRGNQPQHF. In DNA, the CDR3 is TGTGCCAGCAGCCGTAGAGGCAATCAGCCCCAGCATTTT.

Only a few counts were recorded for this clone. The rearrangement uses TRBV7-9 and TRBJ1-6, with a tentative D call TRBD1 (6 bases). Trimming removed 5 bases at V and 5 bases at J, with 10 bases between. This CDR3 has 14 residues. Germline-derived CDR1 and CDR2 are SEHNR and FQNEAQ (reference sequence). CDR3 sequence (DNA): TGTGCCAGCAGCGCCTGGGACAATAATTCACCCCTCCACTTT. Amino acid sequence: CASSAWDNNSPLHF.

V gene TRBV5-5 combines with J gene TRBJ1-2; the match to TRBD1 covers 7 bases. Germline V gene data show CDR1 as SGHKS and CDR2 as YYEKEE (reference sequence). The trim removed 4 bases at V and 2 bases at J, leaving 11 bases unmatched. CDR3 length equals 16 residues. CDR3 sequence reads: CASSQKSSTGNYGYTF. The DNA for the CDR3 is TGTGCCAGCAGCCAAAAAAGCTCGACAGGGAACTATGGCTACACCTTC.

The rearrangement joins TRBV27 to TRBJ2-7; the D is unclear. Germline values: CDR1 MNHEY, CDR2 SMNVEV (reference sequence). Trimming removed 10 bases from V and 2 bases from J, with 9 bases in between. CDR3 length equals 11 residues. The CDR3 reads CATRAAYEQYF. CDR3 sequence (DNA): TGTGCCACCCGGGCGGCCTACGAGCAGTACTTC.

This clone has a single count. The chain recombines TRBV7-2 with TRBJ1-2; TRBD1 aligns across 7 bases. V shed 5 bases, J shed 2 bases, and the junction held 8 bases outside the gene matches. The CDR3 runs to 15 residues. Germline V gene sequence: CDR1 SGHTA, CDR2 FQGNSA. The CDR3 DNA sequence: TGTGCCAGCAGCCCTGGGACAGCTTCCAACTATGGCTACACCTTC. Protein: CASSPGTASNYGYTF.

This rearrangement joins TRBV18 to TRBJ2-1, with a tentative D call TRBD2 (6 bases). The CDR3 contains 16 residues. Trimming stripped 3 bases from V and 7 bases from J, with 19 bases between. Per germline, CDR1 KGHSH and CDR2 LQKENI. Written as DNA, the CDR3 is TGTGCCAGCTCACCCCCGTCGGGGGTGATAGGGAATGAGCAGTTCTTC. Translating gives CASSPPSGVIGNEQFF.

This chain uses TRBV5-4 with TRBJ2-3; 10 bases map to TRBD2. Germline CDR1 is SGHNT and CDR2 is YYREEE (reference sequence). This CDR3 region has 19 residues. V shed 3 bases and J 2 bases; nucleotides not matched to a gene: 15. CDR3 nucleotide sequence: TGTGCCAGCAGCTCCCTAGCGGGAGAAAGGTCCTCAATCACAGATACGCAGTATTTT. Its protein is CASSSLAGERSSITDTQYF. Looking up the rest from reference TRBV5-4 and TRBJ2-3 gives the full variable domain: ETGVTQSPTHLIKTRGQQVTLRCSSQSGHNTVSWYQQALGQGPQFIFQYYREEENGRGNFPPRFSGLQFPNYSSELNVNALELDDSALYLCASSSLAGERSSITDTQYFGPGTRLTVL.

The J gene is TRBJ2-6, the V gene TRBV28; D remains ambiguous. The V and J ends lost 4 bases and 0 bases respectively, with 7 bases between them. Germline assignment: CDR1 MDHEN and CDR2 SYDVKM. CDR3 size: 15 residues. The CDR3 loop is CASSSTVSGANVLTF. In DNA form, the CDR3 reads TGTGCCAGCAGTTCGACGGTCTCTGGGGCCAACGTCCTGACTTTC.

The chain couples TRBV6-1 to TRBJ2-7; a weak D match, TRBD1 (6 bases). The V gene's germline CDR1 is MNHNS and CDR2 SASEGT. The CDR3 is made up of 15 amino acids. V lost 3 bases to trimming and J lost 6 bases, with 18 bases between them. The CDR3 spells CASSDLYRARTEQYF. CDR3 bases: TGTGCCAGCAGTGATCTATACAGGGCTCGTACCGAGCAGTACTTC.

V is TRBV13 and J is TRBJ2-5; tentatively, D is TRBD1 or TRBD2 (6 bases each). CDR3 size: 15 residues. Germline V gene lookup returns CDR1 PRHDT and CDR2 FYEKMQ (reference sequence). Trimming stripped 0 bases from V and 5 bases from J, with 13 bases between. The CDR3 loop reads CASSLGGKGGETQYF. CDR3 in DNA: TGTGCCAGCAGCTTAGGCGGTAAGGGGGGTGAGACCCAGTACTTC.

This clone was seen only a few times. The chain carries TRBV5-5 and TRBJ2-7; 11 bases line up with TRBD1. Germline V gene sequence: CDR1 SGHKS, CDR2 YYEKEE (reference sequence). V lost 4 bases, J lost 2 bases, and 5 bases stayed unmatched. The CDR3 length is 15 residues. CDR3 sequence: CASSLPGQGAYEQYF. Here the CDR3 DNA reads TGTGCCAGCAGCCTGCCGGGACAGGGGGCCTACGAGCAGTACTTC.

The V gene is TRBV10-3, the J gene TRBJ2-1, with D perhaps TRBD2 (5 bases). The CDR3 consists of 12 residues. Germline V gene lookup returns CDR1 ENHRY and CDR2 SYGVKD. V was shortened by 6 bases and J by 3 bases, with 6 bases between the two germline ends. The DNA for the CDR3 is TGTGCCATCAGAGGGAGCTACAATGAGCAGTTCTTC. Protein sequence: CAIRGSYNEQFF.

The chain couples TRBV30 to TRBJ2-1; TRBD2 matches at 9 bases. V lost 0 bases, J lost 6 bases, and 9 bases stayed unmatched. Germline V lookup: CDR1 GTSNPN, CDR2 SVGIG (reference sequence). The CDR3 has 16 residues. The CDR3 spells CAWSVASGAYLNEQFF. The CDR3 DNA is TGTGCCTGGAGTGTCGCTAGCGGGGCCTATCTCAATGAGCAGTTCTTC.

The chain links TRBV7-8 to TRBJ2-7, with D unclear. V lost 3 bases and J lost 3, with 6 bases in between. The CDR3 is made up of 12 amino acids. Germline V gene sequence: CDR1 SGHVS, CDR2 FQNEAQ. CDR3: CASSFRDYEQYF. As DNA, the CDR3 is TGTGCCAGCAGCTTTCGCGACTACGAGCAGTACTTC.

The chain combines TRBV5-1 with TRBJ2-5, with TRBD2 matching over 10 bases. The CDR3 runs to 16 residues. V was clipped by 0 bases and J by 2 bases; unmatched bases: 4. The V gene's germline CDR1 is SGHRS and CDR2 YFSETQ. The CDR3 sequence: CASSLAGLAAQETQYF. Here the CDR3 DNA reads TGCGCCAGCAGCTTGGCTGGACTAGCGGCGCAAGAGACCCAGTACTTC.

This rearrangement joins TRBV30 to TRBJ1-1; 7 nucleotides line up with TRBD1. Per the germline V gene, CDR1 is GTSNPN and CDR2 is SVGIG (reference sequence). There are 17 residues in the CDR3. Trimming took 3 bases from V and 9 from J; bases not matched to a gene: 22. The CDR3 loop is CAWSKFSTGRMDPKAFF. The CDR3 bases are TGTGCCTGGAGCAAGTTTTCGACAGGGCGCATGGATCCGAAAGCTTTCTTT.

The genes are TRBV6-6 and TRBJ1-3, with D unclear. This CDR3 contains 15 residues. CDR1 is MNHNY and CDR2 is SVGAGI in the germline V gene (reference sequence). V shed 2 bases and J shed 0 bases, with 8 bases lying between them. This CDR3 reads CASSYGQTSGNTIYF. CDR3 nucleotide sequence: TGTGCCAGCAGTTACGGTCAGACCTCTGGAAACACCATATATTTT.

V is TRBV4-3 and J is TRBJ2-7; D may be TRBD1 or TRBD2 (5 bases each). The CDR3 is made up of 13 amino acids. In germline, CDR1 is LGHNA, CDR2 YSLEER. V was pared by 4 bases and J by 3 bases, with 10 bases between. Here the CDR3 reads CASSRGPYYEQYF. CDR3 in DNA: TGCGCCAGCAGCCGGGGACCCTACTACGAGCAGTACTTC.

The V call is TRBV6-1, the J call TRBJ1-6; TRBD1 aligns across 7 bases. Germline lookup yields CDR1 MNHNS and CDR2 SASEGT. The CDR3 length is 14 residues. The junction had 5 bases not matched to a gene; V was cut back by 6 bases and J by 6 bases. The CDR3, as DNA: TGTGCCAGCAGGTTGACAGGGTCTAATTCACCCCTCCACTTT. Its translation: CASRLTGSNSPLHF.

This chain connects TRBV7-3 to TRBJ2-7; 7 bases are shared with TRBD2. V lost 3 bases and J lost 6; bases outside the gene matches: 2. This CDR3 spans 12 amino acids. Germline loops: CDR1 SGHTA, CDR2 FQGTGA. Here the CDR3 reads CASSLGGGEQYF. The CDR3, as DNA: TGTGCCAGCAGCTTGGGGGGGGGCGAGCAGTACTTC.